The table lists the clone carrying this TCR beta chain with many counts. This entry comes from a study of Graves' ophthalmopathy and Graves' hyperthyroidism. Calling hyperthyroidism stable required that no ophthalmopathy show up within 18 months of follow-up. Symptoms, serum thyroxine and TRAb, thyroid ultrasound, and orbital computed tomography formed the diagnostic basis. There are 18 residues in the CDR3. The V gene's germline CDR1 is MNHEY and CDR2 SVGEGT. The ends were cut back, 2 bases at V and 3 bases at J, with 19 bases in the middle. CDR3 regions of TCR beta were amplified from RNA transcripts. HTBI-primed RT-PCR formed the first round, and a multiplex PCR formed the second. TCRdb fed the multiplex PCR reads into MiXCR, producing one record per CDR3 protein. The repertoire holds hundreds of thousands of distinct CDR3 sequences, with 22% as singletons.

The sequence was obtained from a woman younger than 35 with stable Graves' hyperthyroidism. Some clones in this sample may be carry-over from other donors' samples. The V and J genes are TRBV6-2 or TRBV6-3 and TRBJ2-2, with a possible D match to TRBD2 (6 bases). The sequenced material came from peripheral blood. The CDR3: CASSYKVLAGSYTGELFF. The CDR3 DNA is TGTGCCAGCAGTTACAAGGTTCTTGCGGGGAGCTACACCGGGGAGCTGTTTTTT.